A selection of T cell receptor beta chains follows, all from one sample in a study of CD8 T cells in ankylosing spondylitis. MiXCR, applied by TCRdb to the 5' RACE reads, yields one record per CDR3 protein. The sample records about 310,000 distinct CDR3 sequences, around 21% being singletons. Sequenced sample: blood, either unsorted or a sorted T cell fraction (not recorded which). These receptors came from a female donor with ankylosing spondylitis or in good health (not recorded which). CDR3s include the opening cysteine and the closing phenylalanine or tryptophan. Fields, in order: V gene, J gene, clone size, D gene, CDR3 length, CDR3 DNA, CDR3 protein. D genes are given only for firm matches. For some rows the clone size is stated as once, few or many, or as a class when expanded; others skip it.

>TRBV20-1|TRBJ1-2|few|NA|14
TGCAGTGCTAGAGACCCACCCCCGACTTCGAGCTACACCTTC
CSARDPPPTSSYTF
>TRBV10-3|TRBJ2-1|many|NA|12
TGTGCCGTCGGGACGTCGTACAATGAGCAGTTCTTC
CAVGTSYNEQFF
>TRBV5-6|TRBJ2-1|many|TRBD1|19
TGTGCCAGCAGTTCAAGGACAGGGGGTTTCGGGAGCTCCTACAATGAGCAGTTCTTC
CASSSRTGGFGSSYNEQFF
>TRBV6-1|TRBJ1-3|NA|NA|13
TGTGCCAGCAGGGCGTTCTCTGGAAACACCATATATTTT
CASRAFSGNTIYF
>TRBV5-1|TRBJ1-4|NA|NA|16
TGCGCCAGCAGCTTGGGGCAGACTGCAACTAATGAAAAACTGTTTTTT
CASSLGQTATNEKLFF
>TRBV30|TRBJ2-3|NA|NA|12
TGTGCCTGGAGTGTACTCCGGCGTACGCAGTATTTT
CAWSVLRRTQYF
>TRBV6-1|TRBJ1-2|few|TRBD1|14
TGTGCCAGCAGACAGACAGGGGAGTACTATGGCTACACCTTC
CASRQTGEYYGYTF
>TRBV6-2/TRBV6-3|TRBJ2-5|NA|TRBD1|17
TGTGCCAGCAGTTACCAGCGAGCCGGGACAGGGAAAGAGACCCAGTACTTC
CASSYQRAGTGKETQYF
>TRBV7-9|TRBJ2-5|NA|TRBD2|15
TGTGCCAGCAGCTTGGGTAGCGGGATCCAAGAGACCCAGTACTTC
CASSLGSGIQETQYF
>TRBV20-1|TRBJ2-1|NA|NA|16
TGCAGTGCTAGAGATTGGGGTGGTAAGCGGGACAATGAGCAGTTCTTC
CSARDWGGKRDNEQFF
>TRBV18|TRBJ2-1|few|TRBD2|15
TGTGCCAGCTCACCGCGGACTAGCGCACTCAATGAGCAGTTCTTC
CASSPRTSALNEQFF
>TRBV20-1|TRBJ1-1|NA|NA|16
TGCAGTGCCCCAGGACACGGGAGTACCCTAAACACTGAAGCTTTCTTT
CSAPGHGSTLNTEAFF
>TRBV28|TRBJ2-7|NA|TRBD1|14
TGTGCCAGCAGTTTCAGTCGGACAGGGAACGAGCAGTACTTC
CASSFSRTGNEQYF
>TRBV5-1|TRBJ2-2|NA|NA|15
TGCGCCAGCAGCATAACAGGGTGGAACACCGGGGAGCTGTTTTTT
CASSITGWNTGELFF
>TRBV6-5|TRBJ1-2|few|NA|13
TGTGCCAGCAGTTACAGGGGTTACTATGGCTACACCTTC
CASSYRGYYGYTF
>TRBV12-3/TRBV12-4|TRBJ2-3|few|NA|19
TGTGCCAGCAGCCTCCGTGCGGGCGGGCCACGGGGGAGCACAGATACGCAGTATTTT
CASSLRAGGPRGSTDTQYF
>TRBV20-1|TRBJ2-5|NA|NA|11
TGCAGTGCTCTGAGGGGGGAGACCCAGTACTTC
CSALRGETQYF
>TRBV6-5|TRBJ1-5|many|NA|13
TGTGCCAGCAGTTACTACAGCGATCAGCCCCAGCATTTT
CASSYYSDQPQHF
>TRBV12-3/TRBV12-4|TRBJ2-1|few|TRBD2|13
TGTGCCAGCAAGACTAGCGGGAGTATGAGGCAGTTCTTC
CASKTSGSMRQFF
>TRBV12-3/TRBV12-4|TRBJ2-5|few|NA|15
TGTGCCAGCAGTTTAGGGGTACGGGAGACGGAGACCCAGTACTTC
CASSLGVRETETQYF
>TRBV6-5|TRBJ1-1|many|NA|12
TGTGCCACCTCAGGGGCAGGAGATCAAGCTTTCTTT
CATSGAGDQAFF
>TRBV5-1|TRBJ2-3|few|NA|14
TGCGCCAGCAGCTCAGCAGGACAGCCAGATACGCAGTATTTT
CASSSAGQPDTQYF
>TRBV28|TRBJ2-2|few|NA|15
TGTGCCAGCAGTTTCGGAGGGGAACGGTCCGGGGAGCTGTTTTTT
CASSFGGERSGELFF
>TRBV7-2|TRBJ2-7|NA|NA|15
TGTGCCAGCAGCTTACAGGGACACCTTTCCTACGAGCAGTACTTC
CASSLQGHLSYEQYF
>TRBV10-2|TRBJ2-1|NA|TRBD2|15
TGCGCCAGCAGTCGAACTAGCGGGAGCCCCAATGAGCAGTTCTTC
CASSRTSGSPNEQFF
>TRBV6-5|TRBJ2-3|few|NA|15
TGTGCCAGCAGTTACCTACGACGGCGCACAGATACGCAGTATTTT
CASSYLRRRTDTQYF
>TRBV6-1|TRBJ1-2|few|TRBD1|14
TGTGCCAGCAGAGTCGGGACAGATTATTATGGCTACACCTTC
CASRVGTDYYGYTF
>TRBV6-2/TRBV6-3|TRBJ2-1|NA|NA|11
TGTGCCAGCAGTTCCTTCGGAGAGCAGTTCTTC
CASSSFGEQFF
>TRBV12-3/TRBV12-4|TRBJ2-1|many|NA|12
TGTGCCAGCAGTTTTCCAGGCAATGAGCAGTTCTTC
CASSFPGNEQFF
>TRBV10-3|TRBJ2-1|few|NA|19
TGTGCCACCAACCCCGGGACGGCCTTGGGAGGTGGCTCCTACAATGAGCAGTTCTTC
CATNPGTALGGGSYNEQFF
>TRBV25-1|TRBJ2-1|few|NA|15
TGTGCCAGCAGTGAATCGGGGACCTCCTACAATGAGGTGTTCTTC
CASSESGTSYNEVFF
>TRBV9|TRBJ2-7|NA|NA|15
TGTGCCAGCAGCGTAGCGGCAGGGATCGCCTACGAGCAGTACTTC
CASSVAAGIAYEQYF
>TRBV20-1|TRBJ2-5|NA|NA|14
TGCAGTGCTAGGCCCCGCAGAGGGCGAGAGACCCAGTACTTC
CSARPRRGRETQYF
>TRBV12-3/TRBV12-4|TRBJ2-3|few|TRBD2|17
TGTGCCAGCACCCCCACCGGGGGAGGGTTTTTCGATGGGACGCAGTATTTT
CASTPTGGGFFDGTQYF
>TRBV29-1|TRBJ2-1|many|NA|11
TGCAGCGTTGTTCTCTACAATGAGCAGTTCTTC
CSVVLYNEQFF
>TRBV28|TRBJ1-2|many|NA|12
TGTGCCAGCACAAAGGGGGGGAGACGGACATACTTC
CASTKGGRRTYF
>TRBV5-4|TRBJ2-3|NA|NA|14
TGTGCCAGCTCGGCGACAGAATATACAGATACGCAGTATTTT
CASSATEYTDTQYF
>TRBV29-1|TRBJ1-2|many|NA|10
TGCAGCCTGGGGGGGGATGGCTACACCTTC
CSLGGDGYTF
>TRBV21-1|TRBJ2-7|NA|NA|12
TGTGCCAGCAGCAAGGACACGGCCGAGCAGTACTTC
CASSKDTAEQYF
>TRBV24-1|TRBJ2-7|NA|NA|16
TGTGCCACCAGTGATACCGGGAGTAGGAGCTCCTACGAGCAGTACTTC
CATSDTGSRSSYEQYF
>TRBV24-1|TRBJ2-3|NA|NA|13
TGTGCCACCAGTGATCCAGGGGAAGATACGCAGTATTTT
CATSDPGEDTQYF
>TRBV7-2|TRBJ2-1|NA|NA|15
TGTGCCAGCAGCTTAATTGGGGGCGGTGGTGAGGAGCAGTTCTTC
CASSLIGGGGEEQFF
>TRBV20-1|TRBJ2-3|few|NA|13
TGCAGTGCTAGCGCTCACGCGTTAGATACGCAGTATTTT
CSASAHALDTQYF
>TRBV12-3/TRBV12-4|TRBJ1-5|many|NA|15
TGTGCCAGCAGCACGAATTCCGGGACCGGCTTGTCCCAGCATTTT
CASSTNSGTGLSQHF
>TRBV27|TRBJ2-1|NA|TRBD2|16
TGTGCCAGCAGACTTAGCGGGAGGACTTTCTACAATGAGCAGTTCTTC
CASRLSGRTFYNEQFF
>TRBV11-2|TRBJ2-1|many|NA|16
TGTGCCAGCAGCTTAGTTTGGGAGAGCTCCTACAATGAGCAGTTCTTC
CASSLVWESSYNEQFF
>TRBV10-1|TRBJ2-1|many|NA|17
TGCGCCAGCAGTGACCCTCCGGCAAGAATAGTGGCGAATGAGCAGTTCTTC
CASSDPPARIVANEQFF
>TRBV27|TRBJ2-7|NA|TRBD1|13
TGTGCCAGCAGTCGGGACAGGGACCGCGAGCAGTACTTC
CASSRDRDREQYF
>TRBV20-1|TRBJ2-7|NA|NA|13
TGCAGTGCTAGCGGGACCAGCTCCTACGAGCAGTACTTC
CSASGTSSYEQYF
>TRBV14|TRBJ2-3|NA|NA|14
TGTGCCAGCAGCCTCTGGACGGTCATGGATACGCAGTATTTT
CASSLWTVMDTQYF